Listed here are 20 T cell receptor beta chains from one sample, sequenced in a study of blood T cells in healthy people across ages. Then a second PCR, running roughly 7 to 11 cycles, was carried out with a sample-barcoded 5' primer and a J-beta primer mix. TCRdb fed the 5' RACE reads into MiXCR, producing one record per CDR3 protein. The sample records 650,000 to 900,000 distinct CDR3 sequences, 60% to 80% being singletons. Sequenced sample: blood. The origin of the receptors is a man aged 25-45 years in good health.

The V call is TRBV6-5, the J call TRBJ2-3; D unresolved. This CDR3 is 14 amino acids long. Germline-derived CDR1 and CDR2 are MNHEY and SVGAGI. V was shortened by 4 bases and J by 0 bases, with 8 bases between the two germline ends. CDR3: CASSLAQSTDTQYF. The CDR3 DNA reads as TGTGCCAGCAGTTTGGCACAGAGCACAGATACGCAGTATTTT.

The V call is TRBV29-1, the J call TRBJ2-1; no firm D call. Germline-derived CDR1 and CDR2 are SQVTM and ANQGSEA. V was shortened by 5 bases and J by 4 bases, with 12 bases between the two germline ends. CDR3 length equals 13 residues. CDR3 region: CSVRETIYNEQFF. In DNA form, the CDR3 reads TGCAGCGTTCGTGAGACCATTTACAATGAGCAGTTCTTC.

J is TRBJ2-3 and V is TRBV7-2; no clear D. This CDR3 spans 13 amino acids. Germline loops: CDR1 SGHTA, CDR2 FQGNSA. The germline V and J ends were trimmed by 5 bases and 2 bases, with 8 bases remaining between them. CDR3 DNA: TGTGCCAGCAGCCTCCACGCCACAGATACGCAGTATTTT. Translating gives CASSLHATDTQYF.

The CDR3 DNA reads TGCAGCGTCTTAGCGGGGGTATCCTACAATGAGCAGTTCTTC. Translation: CSVLAGVSYNEQFF. The J gene is TRBJ2-1, the V gene TRBV29-1; 9 bases map to TRBD2. Germline CDR1 reads SQVTM; CDR2 reads ANQGSEA. The CDR3 loop spans 14 amino acids. Losses at the gene ends were 6 bases for V and 1 base for J; bases not matched to a gene: 4.

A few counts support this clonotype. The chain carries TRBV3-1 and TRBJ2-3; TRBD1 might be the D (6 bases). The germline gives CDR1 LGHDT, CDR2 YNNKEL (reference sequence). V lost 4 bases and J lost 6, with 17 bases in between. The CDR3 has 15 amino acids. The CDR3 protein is CASSRVPRTVDTQYF. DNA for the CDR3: TGTGCCAGCAGCCGCGTACCCCGGACAGTGGATACGCAGTATTTT.

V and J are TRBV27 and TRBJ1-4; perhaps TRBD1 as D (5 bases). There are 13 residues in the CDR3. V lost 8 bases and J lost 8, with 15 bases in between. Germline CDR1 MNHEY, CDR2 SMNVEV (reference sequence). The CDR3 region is CASGRGSEEKLFF. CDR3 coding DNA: TGTGCCAGCGGGCGGGGGTCGGAAGAAAAACTGTTTTTT.

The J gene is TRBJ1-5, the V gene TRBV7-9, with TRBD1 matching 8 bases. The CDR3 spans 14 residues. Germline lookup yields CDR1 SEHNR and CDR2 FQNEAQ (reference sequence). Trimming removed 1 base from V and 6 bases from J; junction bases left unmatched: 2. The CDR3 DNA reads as TGTGCCAGCAGCTTAGGACAGGGGATTCAGCCCCAGCATTTT. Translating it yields CASSLGQGIQPQHF.

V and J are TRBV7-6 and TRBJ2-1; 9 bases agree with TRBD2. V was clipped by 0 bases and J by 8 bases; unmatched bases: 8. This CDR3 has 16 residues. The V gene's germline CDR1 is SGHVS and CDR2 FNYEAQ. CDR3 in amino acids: CASSLALSGGLYEQFF. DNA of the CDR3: TGTGCCAGCAGCTTAGCGTTAAGCGGGGGGCTCTATGAGCAGTTCTTC.

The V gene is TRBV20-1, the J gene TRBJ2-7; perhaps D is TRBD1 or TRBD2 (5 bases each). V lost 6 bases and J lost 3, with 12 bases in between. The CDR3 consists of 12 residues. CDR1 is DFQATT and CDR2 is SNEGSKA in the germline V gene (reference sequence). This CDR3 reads CSALLGDYEQYF. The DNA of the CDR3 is TGCAGTGCCCTCTTGGGGGACTACGAGCAGTACTTC.

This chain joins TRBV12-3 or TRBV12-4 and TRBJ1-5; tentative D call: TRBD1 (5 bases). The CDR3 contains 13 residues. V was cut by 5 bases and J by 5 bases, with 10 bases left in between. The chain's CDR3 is CASSPYRYQPQHF. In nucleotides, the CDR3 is TGTGCCAGCAGTCCCTACAGGTATCAGCCCCAGCATTTT.

Written as DNA, the CDR3 is TGTGCCACCAGCAGAGGCGGGGCAGGGATGGACAATGAGCAGTTCTTC. Translation: CATSRGGAGMDNEQFF. The chain employs TRBV15 and TRBJ2-1, with D perhaps TRBD2 (6 bases). In germline, CDR1 is LNHNV, CDR2 YYDKDF (reference sequence). The CDR3 spans 16 residues. The ends were cut back, 1 base at V and 5 bases at J, with 15 bases in the middle.

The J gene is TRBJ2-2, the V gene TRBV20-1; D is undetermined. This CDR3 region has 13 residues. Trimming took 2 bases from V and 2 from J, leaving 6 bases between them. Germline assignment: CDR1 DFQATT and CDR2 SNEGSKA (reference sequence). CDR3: CSARPANTGELFF. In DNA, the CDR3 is TGCAGTGCTAGACCAGCTAACACCGGGGAGCTGTTTTTT.

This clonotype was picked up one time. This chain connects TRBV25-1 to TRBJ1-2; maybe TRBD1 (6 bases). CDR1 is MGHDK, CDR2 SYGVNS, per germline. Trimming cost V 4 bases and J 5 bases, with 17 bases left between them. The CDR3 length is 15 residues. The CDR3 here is CASSGYRENYYGYTF. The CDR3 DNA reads TGTGCCAGCAGTGGTTACAGGGAAAACTATTATGGCTACACCTTC.

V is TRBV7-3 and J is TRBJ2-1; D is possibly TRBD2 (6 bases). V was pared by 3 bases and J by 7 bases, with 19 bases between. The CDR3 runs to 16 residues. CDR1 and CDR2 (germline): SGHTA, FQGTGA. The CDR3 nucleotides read TGTGCCAGCAGCTTGGGACTCATCCCCAGCGGGAATGAGCAGTTCTTC. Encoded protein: CASSLGLIPSGNEQFF.

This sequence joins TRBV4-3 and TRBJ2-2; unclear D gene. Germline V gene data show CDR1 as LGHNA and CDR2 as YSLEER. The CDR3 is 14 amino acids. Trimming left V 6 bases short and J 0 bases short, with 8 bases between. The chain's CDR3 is CASRRQTNTGELFF. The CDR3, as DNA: TGCGCCAGCAGAAGGCAGACGAACACCGGGGAGCTGTTTTTT.

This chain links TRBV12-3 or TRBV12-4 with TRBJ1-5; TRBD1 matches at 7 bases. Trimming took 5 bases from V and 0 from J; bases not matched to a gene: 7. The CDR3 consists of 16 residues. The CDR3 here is CASSPGGRDSNQPQHF. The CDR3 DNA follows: TGTGCCAGCAGTCCAGGGGGGAGGGATAGCAATCAGCCCCAGCATTTT.

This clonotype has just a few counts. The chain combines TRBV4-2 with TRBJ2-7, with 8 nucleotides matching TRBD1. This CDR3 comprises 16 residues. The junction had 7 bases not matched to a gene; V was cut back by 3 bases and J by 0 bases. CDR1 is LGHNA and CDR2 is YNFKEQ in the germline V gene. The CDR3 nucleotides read TGTGCCAGCAGCCAGGCCGGGACAGGAGGCTCCTACGAGCAGTACTTC. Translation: CASSQAGTGGSYEQYF.

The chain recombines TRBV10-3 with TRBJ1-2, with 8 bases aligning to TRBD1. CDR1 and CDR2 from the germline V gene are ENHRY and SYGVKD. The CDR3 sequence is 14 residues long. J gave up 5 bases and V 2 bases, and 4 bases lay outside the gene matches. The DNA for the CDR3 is TGTGCCATCAGTGAGGACAGGGGACGGTATGGCTACACCTTC. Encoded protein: CAISEDRGRYGYTF.

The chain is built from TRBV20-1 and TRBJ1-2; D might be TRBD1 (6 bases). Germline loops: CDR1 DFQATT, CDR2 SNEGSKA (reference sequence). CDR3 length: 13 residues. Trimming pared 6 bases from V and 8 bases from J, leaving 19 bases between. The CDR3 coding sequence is TGCAGTGCGGGCAGGGGCGCTTCTAGGGGCTACACCTTC. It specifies CSAGRGASRGYTF.

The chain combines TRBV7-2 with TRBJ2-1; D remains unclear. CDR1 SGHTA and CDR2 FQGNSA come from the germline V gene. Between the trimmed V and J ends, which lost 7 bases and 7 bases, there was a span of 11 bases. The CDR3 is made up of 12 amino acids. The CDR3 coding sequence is TGTGCCAGCAACCCCTCCGGGAATGAGCAGTTCTTC. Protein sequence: CASNPSGNEQFF.